This is a list of T cell receptor beta chains from one sample in a study of graft-versus-host responses after intestinal transplantation. For these receptors, no antigen is known. Assay: immunoSEQ multiplex PCR; the TCRdb copy retains only in-frame clones and omits some. The data contain some 120,000 clones, over 85% of them singletons. The specimen comprised unstimulated CD4+ T cells sorted from spleen or lymph node cells, sampled before intestinal transplant. These TCRs come from a human donor who received an intestinal transplant. The CDR3 runs from the conserved cysteine through the conserved F or W. Fields, in order: V gene, D gene, CDR3 protein. A D gene is named only where the DNA matches it firmly.

TRBV27 . CASRSASLSSYEQYF
TRBV10-3 . CAISESSRANNEQFF
TRBV5-6 . CASSFYSKKGDTQYF
TRBV2 TRBD1 CASSWGQGGSSVNSPLHF
TRBV5-4 . CASSFRSNYGYTF
TRBV5-1 TRBD2 CASSPWGSGGVIDEQFF
TRBV18 . CASSPSMGSSAPQHF
TRBV30 TRBD1 CAWRPTGTGGPSRGYTF
TRBV9 TRBD2 CASTASGGLYTDTQYF
TRBV11-1 . CASSLRGGSYERYF
TRBV19 . CASRAAGGRGQPQHF
TRBV12-2 . CASRLGEGATEAFF
TRBV2 . CASSERGAETGELFF
TRBV5-1 . CASSFGATTDTQYF
TRBV2 . CASRNGNNGEKLFF
TRBV4-1 . CASSQVPGTKLYSPLHF
TRBV9 . CASSVGQNTGELFF
TRBV5-1 . CASSGLHGPTGELFF
TRBV9 TRBD1 CASSGRGLDTEAFF
TRBV19 . CASGGGAGYYGYTF
TRBV4-1 TRBD1 CASSRPATGVDEQYF
TRBV30 . CAWSVLIGVNTEAFF
TRBV9 TRBD1 CVSSGTGQGRVEAFF
TRBV10-3 . CAISGGAPGYTF
TRBV5-6 . CASSLGLSGNTIYF
TRBV5-1 . CASSLPGTFGETQYF
TRBV21-1 . CANPLTGINSPLHF
TRBV19 TRBD1 CASSRDRGNYGYTF
TRBV5-1 TRBD2 CASSSTSALHEQYF
TRBV13 . CASSLRRVYGYTF
TRBV9 TRBD1 CASSPQTGRNIQYF
TRBV5-6 . CASSLRRETYGQYF
TRBV9 TRBD1 CASSGGQGVSYNEQFF
TRBV6-5 . CASSEYADTQYF
TRBV15 TRBD2 CATSGTTNPNTQETQYF
TRBV23-1 . CASSHNGVVSRYEQYF
TRBV19 TRBD1 CASSAGQGVYEQYF
TRBV4-1 TRBD1 CASSQHFGGTGAGDTQYF
TRBV7-9 . CASSLDLLGTEAFF
TRBV30 TRBD2 CAVERGGPDEQFF
TRBV10-3 . CAIREQLSNTGELFF
TRBV5-6 . CASSLSGYSNQPQHF
TRBV6-1 . CASSVRDRLAKNIQYF
TRBV25-1 . CASTRTASPDTQYF
TRBV18 . CASSPRGAYEQYF
TRBV5-1 TRBD1 CASSLGTGNYGYTF